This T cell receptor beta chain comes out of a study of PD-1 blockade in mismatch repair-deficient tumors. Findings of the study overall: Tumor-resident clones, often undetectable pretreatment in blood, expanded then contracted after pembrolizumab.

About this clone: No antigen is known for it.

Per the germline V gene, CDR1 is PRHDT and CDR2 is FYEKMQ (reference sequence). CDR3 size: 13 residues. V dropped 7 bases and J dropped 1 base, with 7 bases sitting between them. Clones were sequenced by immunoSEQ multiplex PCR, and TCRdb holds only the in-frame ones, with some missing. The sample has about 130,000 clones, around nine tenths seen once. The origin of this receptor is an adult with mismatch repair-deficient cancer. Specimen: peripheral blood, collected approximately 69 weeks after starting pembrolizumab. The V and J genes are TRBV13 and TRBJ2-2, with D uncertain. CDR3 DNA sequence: TGTGCCAGCACGCGACTGAACACCGGGGAGCTGTTTTTT. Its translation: CASTRLNTGELFF.